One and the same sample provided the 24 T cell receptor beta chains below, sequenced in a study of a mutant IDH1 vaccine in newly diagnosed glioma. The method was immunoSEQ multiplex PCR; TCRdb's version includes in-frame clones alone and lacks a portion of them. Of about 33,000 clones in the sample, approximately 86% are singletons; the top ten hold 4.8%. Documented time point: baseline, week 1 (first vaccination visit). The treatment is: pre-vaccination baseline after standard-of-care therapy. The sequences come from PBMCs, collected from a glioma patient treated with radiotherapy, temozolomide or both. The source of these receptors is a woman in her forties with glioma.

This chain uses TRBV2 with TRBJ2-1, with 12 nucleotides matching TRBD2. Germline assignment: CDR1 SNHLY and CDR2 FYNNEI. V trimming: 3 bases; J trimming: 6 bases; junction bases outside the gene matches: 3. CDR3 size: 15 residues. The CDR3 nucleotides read TGTGCCAGCAGTGATGTGACTAGCGGGAGCAATGAGCAGTTCTTC. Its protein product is CASSDVTSGSNEQFF.

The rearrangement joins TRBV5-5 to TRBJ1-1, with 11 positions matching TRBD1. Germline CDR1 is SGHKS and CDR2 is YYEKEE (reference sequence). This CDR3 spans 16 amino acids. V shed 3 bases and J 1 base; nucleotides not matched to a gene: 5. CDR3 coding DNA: TGTGCCAGCAGCTGGACAGGGGGCGCGGAGAACACTGAAGCTTTCTTT. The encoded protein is CASSWTGGAENTEAFF. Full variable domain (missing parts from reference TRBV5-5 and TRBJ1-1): DAGVTQSPTHLIKTRGQQVTLRCSPISGHKSVSWYQQVLGQGPQFIFQYYEKEERGRGNFPDRFSARQFPNYSSELNVNALLLGDSALYLCASSWTGGAENTEAFFGQGTRLTVV.

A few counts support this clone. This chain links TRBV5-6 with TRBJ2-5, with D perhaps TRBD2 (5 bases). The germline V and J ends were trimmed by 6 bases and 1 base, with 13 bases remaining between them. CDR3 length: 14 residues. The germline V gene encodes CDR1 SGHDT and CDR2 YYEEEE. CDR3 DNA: TGTGCCAGCAACGCCGACTATTCCCAAGAGACCCAGTACTTC. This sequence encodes CASNADYSQETQYF.

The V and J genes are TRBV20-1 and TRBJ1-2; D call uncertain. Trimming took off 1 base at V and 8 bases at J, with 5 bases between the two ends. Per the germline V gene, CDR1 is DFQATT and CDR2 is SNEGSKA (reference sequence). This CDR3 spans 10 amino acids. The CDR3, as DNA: TGCAGTGCTAGAGTGGGCGGCTACACCTTC. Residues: CSARVGGYTF.

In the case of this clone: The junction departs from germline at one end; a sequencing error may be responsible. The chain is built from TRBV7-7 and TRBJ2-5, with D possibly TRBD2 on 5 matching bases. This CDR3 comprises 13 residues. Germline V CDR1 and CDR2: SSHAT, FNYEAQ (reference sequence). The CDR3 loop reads CASSPGGGEPQYF. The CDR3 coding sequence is TGTGCTAGCAGCCCCGGAGGCGGAGAGCCCCAGTACTTC.

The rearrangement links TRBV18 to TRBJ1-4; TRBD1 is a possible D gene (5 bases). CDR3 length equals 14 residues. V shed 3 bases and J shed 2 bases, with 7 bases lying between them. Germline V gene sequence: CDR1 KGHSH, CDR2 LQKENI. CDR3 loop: CASSPGVTNEKLFF. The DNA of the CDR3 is TGTGCCAGCTCACCGGGGGTCACTAATGAAAAACTGTTTTTT.

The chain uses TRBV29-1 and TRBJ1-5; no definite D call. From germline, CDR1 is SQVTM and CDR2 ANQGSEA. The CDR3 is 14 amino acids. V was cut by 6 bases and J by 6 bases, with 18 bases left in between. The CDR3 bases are TGCAGCGTGGAAACTCGGGTAGTCGGTCAGCCCCAGCATTTT. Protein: CSVETRVVGQPQHF.

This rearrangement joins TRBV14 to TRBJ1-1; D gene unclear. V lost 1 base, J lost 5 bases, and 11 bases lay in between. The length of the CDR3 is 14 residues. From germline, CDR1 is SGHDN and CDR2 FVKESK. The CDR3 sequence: CASSQVNGFTEAFF. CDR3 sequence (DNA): TGTGCCAGCAGCCAAGTGAATGGATTTACTGAAGCTTTCTTT.

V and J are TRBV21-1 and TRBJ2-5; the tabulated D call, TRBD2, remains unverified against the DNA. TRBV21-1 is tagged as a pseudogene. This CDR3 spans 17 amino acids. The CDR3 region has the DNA TGTGCCAGCAGCGGAAAAGGGTTGCGGGAGGGCGTCGAGACCCAGTACTTC. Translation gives CASSGKGLREGVETQYF.

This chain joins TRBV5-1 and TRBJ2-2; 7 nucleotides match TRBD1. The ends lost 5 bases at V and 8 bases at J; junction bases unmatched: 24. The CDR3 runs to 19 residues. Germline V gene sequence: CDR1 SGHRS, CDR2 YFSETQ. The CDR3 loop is CASSFGQDGFHGVLGELFF. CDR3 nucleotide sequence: TGCGCCAGCAGTTTTGGACAGGACGGGTTCCATGGAGTTTTGGGGGAGCTGTTTTTT.

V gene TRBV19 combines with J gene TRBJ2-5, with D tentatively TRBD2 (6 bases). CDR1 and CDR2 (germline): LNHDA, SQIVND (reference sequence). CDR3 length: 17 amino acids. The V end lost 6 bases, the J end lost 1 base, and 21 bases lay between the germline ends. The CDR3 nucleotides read TGTGCCAGTAGGCGAAGTAGCGGCGAAACGACCCAAGAGACCCAGTACTTC. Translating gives CASRRSSGETTQETQYF. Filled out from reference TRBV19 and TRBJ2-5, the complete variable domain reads DGGITQSPKYLFRKEGQNVTLSCEQNLNHDAMYWYRQDPGQGLRLIYYSQIVNDFQKGDIAEGYSVSREKKESFPLTVTSAQKNPTAFYLCASRRSSGETTQETQYFGPGTRLLVL.

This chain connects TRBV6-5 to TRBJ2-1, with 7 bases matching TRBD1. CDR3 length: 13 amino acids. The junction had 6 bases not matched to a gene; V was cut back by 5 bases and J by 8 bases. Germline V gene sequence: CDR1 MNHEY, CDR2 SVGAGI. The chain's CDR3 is CASSLDREDEQFF. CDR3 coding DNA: TGTGCCAGCAGTCTCGACAGGGAAGATGAGCAGTTCTTC.

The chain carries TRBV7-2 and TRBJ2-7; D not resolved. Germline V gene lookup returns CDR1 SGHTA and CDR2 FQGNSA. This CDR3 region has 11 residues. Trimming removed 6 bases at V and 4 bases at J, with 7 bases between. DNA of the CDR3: TGTGCCAGCAGGGCTGTATACGAGCAGTACTTC. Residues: CASRAVYEQYF.

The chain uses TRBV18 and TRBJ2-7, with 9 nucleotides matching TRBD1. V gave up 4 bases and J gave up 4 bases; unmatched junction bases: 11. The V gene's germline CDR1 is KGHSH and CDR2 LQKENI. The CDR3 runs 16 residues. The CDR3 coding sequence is TGTGCCAGCTCACTTGGACAGGGGAGATACCAATACGAGCAGTACTTC. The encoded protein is CASSLGQGRYQYEQYF.

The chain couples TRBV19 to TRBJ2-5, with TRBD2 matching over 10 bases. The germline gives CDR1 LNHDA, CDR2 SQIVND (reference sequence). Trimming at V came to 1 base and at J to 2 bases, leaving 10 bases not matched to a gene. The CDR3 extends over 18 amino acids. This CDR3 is CASSIGLQRGGFQETQYF. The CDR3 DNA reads TGTGCCAGTAGTATAGGGCTGCAGCGGGGGGGCTTTCAAGAGACCCAGTACTTC.

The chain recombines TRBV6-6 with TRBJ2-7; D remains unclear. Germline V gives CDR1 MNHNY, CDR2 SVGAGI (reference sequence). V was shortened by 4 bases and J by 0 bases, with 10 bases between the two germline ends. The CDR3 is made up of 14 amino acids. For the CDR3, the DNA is TGTGCCAGCAGTTCCCTCAGAGACTCCTACGAGCAGTACTTC. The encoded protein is CASSSLRDSYEQYF.

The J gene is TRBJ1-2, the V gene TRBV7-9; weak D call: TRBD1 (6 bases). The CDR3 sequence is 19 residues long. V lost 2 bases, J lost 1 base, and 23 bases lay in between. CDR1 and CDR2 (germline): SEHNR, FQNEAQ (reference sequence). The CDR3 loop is CASSLTPGHPIKSNYGYTF. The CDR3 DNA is TGTGCCAGCAGCTTAACTCCGGGACATCCGATCAAAAGTAACTATGGCTACACCTTC.

CDR3 DNA: TGTGCCACTGCCACCCGGGGGCGGGGGGCAACAGATACGCAGTATTTT. It yields the protein CATATRGRGATDTQYF. The chain links TRBV6-6 to TRBJ2-3, with TRBD2 matching over 8 bases. V dropped 10 bases and J dropped 3; count of bases not matched to a gene: 15. In germline, CDR1 is MNHNY, CDR2 SVGAGI (reference sequence). The CDR3 consists of 16 residues.

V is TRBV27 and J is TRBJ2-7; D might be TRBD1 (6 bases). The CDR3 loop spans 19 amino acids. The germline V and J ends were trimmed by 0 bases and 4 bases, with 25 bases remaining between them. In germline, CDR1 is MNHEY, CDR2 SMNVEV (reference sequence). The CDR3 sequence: CASSLSFSLQGPSLYEQYF. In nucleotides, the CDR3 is TGTGCCAGCAGTTTATCGTTTAGCTTACAGGGTCCCTCCCTTTACGAGCAGTACTTC.

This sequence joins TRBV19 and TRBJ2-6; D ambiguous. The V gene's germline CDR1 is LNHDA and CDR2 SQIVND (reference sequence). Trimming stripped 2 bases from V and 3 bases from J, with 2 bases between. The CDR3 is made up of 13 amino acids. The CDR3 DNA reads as TGTGCCAGTAGTATAAGTGGGGCCAACGTCCTGACTTTC. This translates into CASSISGANVLTF.

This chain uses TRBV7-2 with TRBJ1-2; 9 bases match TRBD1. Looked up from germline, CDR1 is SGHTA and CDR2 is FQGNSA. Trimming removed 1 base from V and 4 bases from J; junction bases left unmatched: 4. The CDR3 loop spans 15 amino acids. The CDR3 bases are TGTGCCAGCAGCTTAGAACTGACAGGGGGCTATGGCTACACCTTC. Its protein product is CASSLELTGGYGYTF.

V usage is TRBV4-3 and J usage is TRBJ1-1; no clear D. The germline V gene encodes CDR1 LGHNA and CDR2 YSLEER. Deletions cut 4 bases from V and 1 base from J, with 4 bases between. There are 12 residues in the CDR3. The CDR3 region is CASSRQNTEAFF. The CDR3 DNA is TGCGCCAGCAGCCGACAGAACACTGAAGCTTTCTTT.

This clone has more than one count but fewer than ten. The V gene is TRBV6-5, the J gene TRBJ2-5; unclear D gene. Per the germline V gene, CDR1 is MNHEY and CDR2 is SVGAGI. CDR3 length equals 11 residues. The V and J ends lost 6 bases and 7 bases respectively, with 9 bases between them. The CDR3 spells CASRSQVTQYF. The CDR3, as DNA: TGTGCCAGCAGGTCCCAGGTGACCCAGTACTTC.

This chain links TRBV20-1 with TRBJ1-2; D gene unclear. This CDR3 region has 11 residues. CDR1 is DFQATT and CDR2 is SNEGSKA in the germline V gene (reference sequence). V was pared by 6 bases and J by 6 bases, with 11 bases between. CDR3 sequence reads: CSAARDDGYTF. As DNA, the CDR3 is TGCAGTGCCGCTAGGGATGATGGCTACACCTTC.